At least ten counts were recorded for the clone carrying this T cell receptor beta chain. Trimming took off 6 bases at V and 6 bases at J, with 15 bases between the two ends. Per the germline V gene, CDR1 is MNHEY and CDR2 is SVGEGT. The CDR3 is 13 amino acids. TCRdb reanalysed the RT-PCR reads using MiXCR and keeps one entry per CDR3 protein. Among more than 600,000 distinct CDR3 sequences listed, over 12% were seen once. The sequence derives from a female donor in good health, serving as a healthy control. The rearrangement links TRBV6-2 or TRBV6-3 to TRBJ2-7; D may be TRBD2 (5 bases). Input material: memory CD4+ T cells from blood. The CDR3 coding sequence is TGTGCCAGCAGCGCCGTTGGACTGGGCGAGCAGTACTTC. Translating gives CASSAVGLGEQYF.